This T cell receptor (beta chain) is from a study of shared clonotypes between healthy human individuals. A remark on this clone: Antigen: not known.

This was a deep-level run. Original methodology: ImmunoSEQ sequences covered only the junction and lacked quality scores; filtering therefore differed. Profiling relied on immunoSEQ multiplex PCR, and the TCRdb table lists in-frame clones only, not all of them. Clone size and V and J calls were adopted from that table, with D and trimming inferred from the DNA. In the table there are 470,000 or so clones, 81% of which are singletons. For unsorted samples, genomic DNA was extracted from tens of millions of PBMCs. The V end lost 2 bases, the J end lost 7 bases, and 9 bases lay between the germline ends. CDR1 and CDR2 from the germline V gene are SNHLY and FYNNEI. The CDR3 has 13 residues. Study-wide points: Sequencing depth was a factor that was expected to affect clonotype sharing among donors.

This clonotype was sampled from a woman in her thirties or forties in good health. Some clones in this sample may be carry-over from other donors' samples. Source material: PBMCs. The chain recombines TRBV2 with TRBJ1-5; D call uncertain. The CDR3 protein is CASSERSSQPQHF. The CDR3 nucleotides are TGTGCCAGCAGTGAAAGGTCATCCCAGCCCCAGCATTTT.